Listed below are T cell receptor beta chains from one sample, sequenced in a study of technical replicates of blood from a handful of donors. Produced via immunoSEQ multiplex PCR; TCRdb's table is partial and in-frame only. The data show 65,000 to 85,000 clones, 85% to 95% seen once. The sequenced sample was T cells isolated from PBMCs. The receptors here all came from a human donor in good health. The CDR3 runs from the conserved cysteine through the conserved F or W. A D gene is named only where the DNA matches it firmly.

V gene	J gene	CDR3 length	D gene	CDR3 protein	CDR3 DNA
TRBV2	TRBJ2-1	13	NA	CANREQGATEQFF	TGTGCCAACCGAGAACAGGGAGCGACTGAGCAGTTCTTC
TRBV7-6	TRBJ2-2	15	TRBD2	CASSFDTGGTGELFF	TGTGCCAGCAGCTTTGACACGGGAGGCACCGGGGAGCTGTTTTTT
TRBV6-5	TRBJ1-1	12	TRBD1	CASTNRGKGAFF	TGTGCCAGCACCAACAGGGGTAAGGGAGCTTTCTTT
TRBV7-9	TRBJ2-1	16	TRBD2	CASSLSWREAHNEQFF	TGTGCCAGCAGCTTATCCTGGCGGGAGGCACACAATGAGCAGTTCTTC
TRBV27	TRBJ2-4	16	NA	CASSPLALSPKNIQYF	TGTGCCAGCAGTCCCCTAGCGCTTTCCCCCAAAAACATTCAGTACTTC
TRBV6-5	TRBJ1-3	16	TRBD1	CASSYKRTGHRNTIYF	TGTGCCAGCAGTTACAAGCGGACAGGGCACAGAAACACCATATATTTT
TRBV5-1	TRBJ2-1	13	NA	CASSLVERNEQFF	TGCGCCAGCAGCTTGGTCGAGCGGAATGAGCAGTTCTTC
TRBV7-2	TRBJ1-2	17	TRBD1	CASSFRALSGQGGGYTF	TGTGCCAGCAGCTTTAGAGCCCTCTCGGGACAGGGGGGAGGCTACACCTTC
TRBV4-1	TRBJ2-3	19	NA	CASSPSFLGQSASTDTQYF	TGCGCCAGCAGCCCAAGTTTTTTAGGACAGTCGGCTTCCACAGATACGCAGTATTTT
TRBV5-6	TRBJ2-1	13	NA	CASRAGTPNEQFF	TGTGCCAGCAGGGCCGGGACTCCCAATGAGCAGTTCTTC
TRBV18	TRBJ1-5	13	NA	CASSPRGAEPQHF	TGTGCCAGCTCACCACGTGGGGCCGAGCCCCAGCATTTT
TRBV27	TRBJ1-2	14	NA	CASSRGIPQGGYTF	TGTGCCAGCAGTCGTGGGATCCCCCAGGGGGGCTACACCTTC
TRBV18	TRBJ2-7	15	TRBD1	CASSPGTGGDYEQYF	TGTGCCAGCTCACCAGGGACAGGAGGGGACTACGAGCAGTACTTC
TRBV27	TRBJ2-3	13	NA	CASSLVRTDTQYF	TGTGCCAGCAGTTTGGTCCGGACAGATACGCAGTATTTT
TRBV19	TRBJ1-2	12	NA	CASADRSYGYTF	TGTGCCAGTGCGGACAGAAGCTATGGCTACACCTTC